This TCR beta chain derives from a study of vaccination and CD4 T cells after COVID-19 (dated 2022 in TCRdb). Context from the whole study: SARS-CoV-2 positivity had been established in the convalescent patients by nasal swab PCR, and mild disease was recorded in several of these patients and severe disease in one. The convalescent cohort included six males and four females, with two Hispanic individuals, seven Caucasians, two Asians and one multiracial person. Participants got two doses of the Pfizer-BioNTech BNT162b2 vaccine (n=8) or two doses of the Moderna mRNA-1273 vaccine (n=2). Post-vaccine blood samples were collected a median of approximately eleven weeks after the second vaccine dose, ranging from roughly 13 to 250 days. For stimulating the cultures, overlapping spike peptide pools were used, derived from SARS-CoV-2 as well as from the common cold coronaviruses HCoV-NL63, HCoV-OC43 and HCoV-229E. Control cultures received a CEFX viral epitope pool as the positive control, an HIV-1 Nef peptide pool as the negative control, or no peptide. Post-COVID blood samples from convalescent patients were collected a median of around 100 days after diagnosis, with a range of 35 to 161 days. In 10 COVID-19 convalescent patients and several infection-naive healthy vaccine recipients, the spike-specific CD4+ TCR repertoire before mRNA vaccination was compared with the repertoire after mRNA vaccination.

Details on this clonotype: The specificity of this receptor is unknown. No base qualities exist here, and no much larger clone lies one base off it.

What this sample's treatment or condition label stands for: roughly 10-day PBMC culture with coronavirus spike peptide pools or control peptides (ViraFEST assay). The ViraFEST assay was used in the study, in which antigen-specific T cells were expanded with peptide pools and expanded clonotypes were subsequently identified by TCR sequencing. Positive SARS-CoV-2 PCR tests in the convalescent patients dated from March to December 2020, before Alpha, Beta and Delta variants emerged in the United States. Each well held 2 million to 2.5 million PBMCs cultured with 10 ug/ml peptide pools in IMDM containing about 5% human AB serum and approximately 10 IU/ml IL-2. Half of the culture medium was replaced with fresh IL-2-containing medium on days 3 and 7. After roughly 9 days of culture, CD4+ T cells were isolated by negative selection with the EasySep CD4+ T cell isolation kit. PBMCs were separated from whole blood using Ficoll-Paque Plus gradient centrifugation and then either used fresh or cryopreserved at -140C. Triplicate wells were generally used for each culture condition.

Summary of the overall study and its limitations: Nearly all vaccine-specific clones in convalescent patients (304 of 307) were mono-reactive for SARS-CoV-2 spike rather than cross-reactive with common cold coronaviruses. Only a relatively small number of convalescent patients were included in the study, and early timepoints following natural infection were not analyzed. Among the post-vaccine SARS-CoV-2-reactive clones in convalescent patients, a median around 90% showed up only after vaccination, which suggests vaccine-specific priming. An increase in the median number of SARS-CoV-2-reactive clonotypes from 21 after infection to a few dozen after vaccination was observed, but the change was not found to be significant.

To prepare the library, PCR was applied. At the Johns Hopkins FTIC core, DNA from the cultured CD4+ T cells underwent TCR sequencing with the Oncomine TCR Beta short-read assay. The QIAamp micro DNA kit was used to extract genomic DNA from the cultured CD4+ T cells. Oncomine TCR Beta libraries from cultured CD4+ T cells were pooled using unique dual indexes and sequenced on an Illumina iSeq 100. In the original analysis: Non-productive sequences were removed, and CDR3s that did not start with C, did not end with F or W, or were shorter than 7 amino acids were discarded. The MANAFEST web application was used to identify antigen-specific clonotypes by comparing peptide-stimulated wells against reference wells and other culture wells. For a clone to be called positive, the clone needed an FDR below 0.05, an odds ratio above 5, and a productive frequency above 0.1% in at least two of three replicate wells. Clonotypes that were significantly expanded in both SARS-CoV-2 spike wells and at least one common cold coronavirus spike condition were defined as cross-reactive. CDR3 homology was assessed with Levenshtein distances (stringdist) and unrooted phylogenetic trees (ape) in R version 3.6.1. TCRdb trimmed the raw reads at Q25, called clones with MiXCR and kept productive beta chains. Rows with one shared CDR3 protein collapse into an entry with the most common genes and DNA. The V and J calls here are based on TCRdb, not the publication. This sample has 15,000 to 20,000 distinct CDR3 sequences in its table, and roughly 54% of those were observed once. The top ten clonotypes cover around 10% of the sample.

The sequenced material came from CD4+ T cells from blood, cultured in vitro. The clonotype was recovered from a human donor who had recovered from COVID-19.

The nucleotides are TGCGCCAGCAGCCAAGCTACTCTCACCGGGGAGCTGTTTTTT. It is translated as CASSQATLTGELFF. The chain employs TRBV4-3 and TRBJ2-2; the D gene is not confidently resolved. CDR1 is given as LGHNA and CDR2 as YSLEER, both from the germline V gene. The CDR3 spans 14 residues, from the cysteine through the phenylalanine. Left in the record is the CDR3 DNA by itself, 42 bases read in frame from the first base. The junction shows trimming of 1 base on V and 4 bases on J, plus 7 bases between the germline ends.